These T cell receptor beta chains were read from a single sample in a study of shared clonotypes between healthy human individuals. Repertoires were generated with immunoSEQ multiplex PCR, while TCRdb's copy carries only in-frame clones and drops some. This sample has just over 2,000,000 clones, with around 95% found just once. Sequencing used naive CD4+ T cells sorted from blood. Receptors were obtained from a man younger than 35 in good health. Each CDR3 is given with its conserved first and last residue. D genes are given only for firm matches. A clone size is listed for some rows: how often the clone was seen (once, few, many), or a class if it is expanded.

V gene	D gene	clone size	J gene	CDR3 DNA	CDR3 protein
TRBV9	TRBD2	NA	TRBJ2-3	TGTGCCAGCAGCGTAGTGGCGGGGGACACAGATACGCAGTATTTT	CASSVVAGDTDTQYF
TRBV5-1	NA	NA	TRBJ2-1	TGCGCCAGCAGCTTGGTCGGGGTGTACAATGAGCAGTTCTTC	CASSLVGVYNEQFF
TRBV7-6	TRBD1	NA	TRBJ1-1	TGTGCCAGCAGCGTCGGACAGGGGGAGTACACTGAAGCTTTCTTT	CASSVGQGEYTEAFF
TRBV2	NA	NA	TRBJ2-7	TGTGCCAGCAGTGAAGCGCGGGTTTACGAGCAGTACTTC	CASSEARVYEQYF
TRBV19	TRBD2	few	TRBJ2-1	TGTGCCAGTAGTATAAACAGCGGGAGGCACAATGAGCAGTTCTTC	CASSINSGRHNEQFF
TRBV30	TRBD1	NA	TRBJ1-2	TGTGCCTGGCCCCGGACAGGGGGCGTTGGAATTAACTATGGCTACACCTTC	CAWPRTGGVGINYGYTF
TRBV19	NA	NA	TRBJ1-1	TGTGCCAGTACCTGGGACCGGACGAGTGAAGCTTTCTTT	CASTWDRTSEAFF
TRBV5-4	NA	NA	TRBJ2-2	TGTGCCAGCAGCTTGGGCGGGGGCCCAGGGACCGGGGAGCTGTTTTTT	CASSLGGGPGTGELFF
TRBV1	NA	NA	TRBJ2-7	TGCACCAGCAGCCAAGAGGGACTGGACTACGAGCAGTACTTC	CTSSQEGLDYEQYF
TRBV18	TRBD1	NA	TRBJ2-7	TGTGCCAGCTCGCGACCCGGGACAGGGTCCTCCTACGAGCAGTACTTC	CASSRPGTGSSYEQYF
TRBV11-2	TRBD2	NA	TRBJ2-2	TGTGCCAGCAGCCCAGACGGGGGGGCGGCCGGGGAGCTGTTTTTT	CASSPDGGAAGELFF
TRBV5-1	NA	NA	TRBJ1-3	TGCGCCAGCAGCTCGACAGGAAACTCTGGAAACACCATATATTTT	CASSSTGNSGNTIYF
TRBV5-6	NA	NA	TRBJ2-3	TGTGCCAGCAGCTCAGGAGGGACAGATACGCAGTATTTT	CASSSGGTDTQYF
TRBV2	NA	NA	TRBJ2-1	TGTGCCAGCAGTGAACAAGGGTTCTCCTACAATGAGCAGTTCTTC	CASSEQGFSYNEQFF
TRBV10-2	NA	NA	TRBJ2-5	TGCGCCACCAATTCACACCGGGGGCATGAGACCCAGTACTTC	CATNSHRGHETQYF
TRBV10-1	TRBD2	NA	TRBJ2-5	TGCGCCCTCGACAGCGGGACGTACCAAGAGACCCAGTACTTC	CALDSGTYQETQYF
TRBV5-4	NA	NA	TRBJ2-7	TGTGCCAGCAGCCTAACAGTGGGATCCTCCTACGAGCAGTACTTC	CASSLTVGSSYEQYF
TRBV6-5	NA	NA	TRBJ2-5	TGTGCCAGCAGTTACTCGGCAGGGGAAGAGACCCAGTACTTC	CASSYSAGEETQYF
TRBV4-1	TRBD1	NA	TRBJ2-5	TGCGCCAGCAGCCAACTTACGCCGGGACAGATAGAAGAGACCCAGTACTTC	CASSQLTPGQIEETQYF
TRBV28	TRBD1	NA	TRBJ1-5	TGTGCCAGCAGTACCTTCAACAGGGGTAGCAATCAGCCCCAGCATTTT	CASSTFNRGSNQPQHF
TRBV5-1	NA	few	TRBJ2-7	TGCGCCAGCAGCTTGGGTCAGGGAGGAGGCTACGAGCAGTACTTC	CASSLGQGGGYEQYF
TRBV5-4	NA	NA	TRBJ2-2	TGTGCCAGCAGTCGGGCCAGTCGCCCCACCGGGGAGCTGTTTTTT	CASSRASRPTGELFF
TRBV7-6	TRBD2	NA	TRBJ2-5	TGTGCCAGCAGCTCATCAGAGGGGCTAGCGGGGGTTGAGACCCAGTACTTC	CASSSSEGLAGVETQYF
TRBV6-5	NA	once	TRBJ1-1	TGTGCCAGCAGTGGTGGACAGAACACTGAAGCTTTCTTT	CASSGGQNTEAFF